This T cell receptor (beta chain) emerged from a study of human T cells and chemical hapten exposure (dated by TCRdb to the early 2020s). Turning to the overall study: For sensitization, 2% DPC in acetone was applied to an approximately 2 cm by approximately 2 cm area of upper inner arm skin. Throughout the approximately 24-week study period, patients were also given weekly therapeutic DPC doses on the scalp. Patch testing was done on the upper back using Finn chambers containing 0.01% DPC, and results were scored after 6 days according to International Contact Dermatitis Research Group standards. Most of the patients in the cohort were female, and the cohort covered alopecia areata with under or over 50% scalp involvement, alopecia totalis and alopecia universalis. Libraries were pooled for sequencing, and per-sample TCR yields varied mainly because of small differences in library volumes within the pool. Peripheral blood TCR repertoire changes were tracked in vivo in alopecia patients during primary and secondary sensitization to the hapten diphenylcyclopropenone (DPC). Blood samples were taken from patients before sensitization (week 0) and at 2, 6 and about 24 weeks after DPC sensitization. Approximately 30 alopecia patients provided blood for TCR sequencing at one to four time points (pre-sensitization, 2, 6 and 24 weeks). Here is what the overall study found, with its caveats: DPC sensitization did not change how many TCRs were above 1 in 1000 frequency, and no evidence was found of alterations in global repertoire structure. Patch test score was positively correlated with the number of PT1 expanded TCRs, with significance at thresholds 8, 16 and 32 but not at 4. After repeated subsampling, changes were observed in the strength of the expansion versus patch-test correlation and in the threshold at which the correlation became significant. All patients had alopecia, a presumed autoimmune disease, so their immune response might differ from that of healthy individuals. Compared with pre-sensitization or healthy control sets, expanded TCRs formed significantly more large CDR3 similarity clusters, which is consistent with antigen-driven responses.

The receptor library was made with RACE. The data were produced on a NextSeq 500. During library preparation, unique molecular identifiers were attached to individual cDNA molecules so that TCRs could be counted in a quantitative, reproducible way. For every blood RNA sample, sequencing covered both the TCR alpha and TCR beta chains. As for the authors' bioinformatics: Samples had a median of roughly 98,000 TCRs, with a range from roughly 23,224 to 700,000. The Decombinator software suite was used to annotate V, J and CDR3 in the TCR reads. To make PS versus PT1 abundance plots, every sample was subsampled to the same number of TCRs (28,000). TCRs were defined as expanded if absent before sensitization and observed at least eight times at the 2-week time point. Using fastp trimming at Q25 and MiXCR clonotype assembly, TCRdb reanalyzed the public sequencing data and kept in-frame beta chains. Identical CDR3 proteins give one entry, which carries the most common genes and DNA. The V and J calls shown here were made by TCRdb, not taken from the authors' results. For this sample there are some 94,000 distinct CDR3 sequences; roughly 12% appear just once. Clones ranked in the top ten supply over 2% of the sample.

The time point label corresponds to: patch test 1, 2 weeks after DPC sensitization. Sample treatment or condition, as interpreted from the label and publication: therapeutic diphenylcyclopropenone sensitization with weekly scalp DPC. At every patch-test visit, the blood draw took place before the patch test was put on. Patients were eligible if aged 18 to 70, diagnosed with alopecia and judged suitable for DPC therapy, and pregnant patients were excluded. Total RNA was extracted from unfractionated whole blood collected in Tempus Blood RNA tubes. From the cysteine through the phenylalanine, the CDR3 covers 11 amino acids. Left in the record is the CDR3 DNA by itself, 33 bases read in frame from the first base. The germline V gene yields MDHEN for CDR1 and SYDVKM for CDR2. V is cut by 8 bases and J by 7 bases, and the space between the germline ends is 9 bases. Points on this clonotype: Its antigen remains undetermined. Base qualities were left out, and no much larger clone turns up one base away.

The chain is assembled from TRBV28 and TRBJ2-1, with the identity of the D gene unclear. This receptor was identified in a woman between 40 and 55 years old with alopecia areata. Some clones in this sample may be carry-over from other donors' samples. This specimen was whole blood, taken in connection with sensitization to the hapten diphenylcyclopropenone (DPC). The bases read TGTGCCAGCCAAATTCGGAATGAGCAGTTCTTC. This sequence encodes CASQIRNEQFF.